These 23 T cell receptor beta chains were all obtained from the same sample, sequenced in a study of neurological immune-mediated disorders. TCRdb re-called the 5' RACE reads with MiXCR, one entry per CDR3 protein. The data show 18,000 or so distinct CDR3 sequences, around a quarter seen once. The sequenced sample consisted of PBMCs. Receptors were obtained from a man aged 50 to 60 with HTLV-1-associated myelopathy (HAM/TSP).

This clonotype was detected only a few times. This chain joins TRBV7-9 and TRBJ1-3, with D perhaps TRBD1 (6 bases). The CDR3 contains 15 residues. CDR1 SEHNR and CDR2 FQNEAQ come from the germline V gene (reference sequence). With 5 bases removed from V and 5 bases from J, the gap between germline ends came to 16 bases. CDR3 region: CASSPDMTGRNTIYF. CDR3 nucleotide sequence: TGTGCCAGCAGCCCCGACATGACAGGACGAAACACCATATATTTT. The whole variable domain, remainder taken from reference TRBV7-9 and TRBJ1-3, is DTGVSQNPRHKITKRGQNVTFRCDPISEHNRLYWYRQTLGQGPEFLTYFQNEAQLEKSRLLSDRFSAERPKGSFSTLEIQRTEQGDSAMYLCASSPDMTGRNTIYFGEGSWLTVV.

This clonotype ranks as medium-sized. The V and J genes are TRBV7-2 and TRBJ2-1; D is unresolved. Germline V lookup: CDR1 SGHTA, CDR2 FQGNSA. The CDR3 covers 13 residues. The V and J ends lost 4 bases and 9 bases respectively, with 13 bases between them. CDR3 in DNA: TGTGCCAGCAGCTCCGAGGCGTCTAGTGAGCAGTTCTTC. This sequence encodes CASSSEASSEQFF.

The CDR3 bases are TGTGCCAGCAGCACCGGACAGGGGGCCTTCTACGAGCAGTACTTC. Translating gives CASSTGQGAFYEQYF. The chain joins TRBV7-2 to TRBJ2-7; TRBD1 matches at 11 bases. The CDR3 extends over 15 amino acids. Germline loops: CDR1 SGHTA, CDR2 FQGNSA. J was trimmed by 3 bases and V by 5 bases; bases with no gene match: 6. Supplemented by reference TRBV7-2 and TRBJ2-7, the full variable domain reads GAGVSQSPSNKVTEKGKDVELRCDPISGHTALYWYRQSLGQGLEFLIYFQGNSAPDKSGLPSDRFSAERTGGSVSTLTIQRTQQEDSAVYLCASSTGQGAFYEQYFGPGTRLTVT.

The V gene is TRBV7-2, the J gene TRBJ1-6; maybe TRBD1 (5 bases). Trimming removed 7 bases from V and 10 bases from J, with 17 bases in between. The CDR3 is 14 amino acids. The V gene's germline CDR1 is SGHTA and CDR2 FQGNSA. CDR3 nucleotide sequence: TGTGCCAGCATCACAGGAGGGGACGGATCACCCCTCCACTTT. Translation gives CASITGGDGSPLHF.

This clonotype was seen repeatedly, ten times or more. J is TRBJ1-2 and V is TRBV20-1; no clear D gene. Trimming removed 4 bases at V and 3 bases at J, with 9 bases between. This CDR3 contains 12 residues. In germline, CDR1 is DFQATT, CDR2 SNEGSKA (reference sequence). CDR3 protein: CSAIRGDYGYTF. The CDR3 DNA reads as TGCAGTGCTATTCGGGGTGACTATGGCTACACCTTC.

This clonotype is termed medium-sized. The rearrangement uses TRBV7-9 and TRBJ2-2; 8 bases match TRBD1. The CDR3 extends over 15 amino acids. Germline V gene sequence: CDR1 SEHNR, CDR2 FQNEAQ (reference sequence). Trimming cost V 7 bases and J 2 bases; bases outside gene matches: 6. CDR3 sequence: CASIPDRGNTGELFF. CDR3 DNA: TGTGCCAGCATCCCTGACAGGGGTAACACCGGGGAGCTGTTTTTT.

The sample holds one count of this clonotype. J is TRBJ2-3 and V is TRBV20-1; D possibly uses TRBD1 or TRBD2 (5 bases each). CDR1 and CDR2 from the germline V gene are DFQATT and SNEGSKA (reference sequence). V shed 3 bases and J shed 2 bases, with 15 bases lying between them. The CDR3 length is 15 residues. The CDR3 DNA is TGCAGTGCTAGCTGGGGGAACCCCCTCACAGATACGCAGTATTTT. Its translation is CSASWGNPLTDTQYF.

The V and J genes are TRBV19 and TRBJ1-1, with D maybe TRBD1 (5 bases). V gave up 8 bases and J gave up 1 base, with 20 bases separating them. CDR1 LNHDA and CDR2 SQIVND come from the germline V gene (reference sequence). This CDR3 comprises 16 residues. The CDR3 coding sequence is TGTGCCAGTCGGGGAGGGACCGGGGGTTCGAACACTGAAGCTTTCTTT. Translation gives CASRGGTGGSNTEAFF.

This clonotype showed up just a few times. The chain carries TRBV5-1 and TRBJ2-2; D may be TRBD1 (5 bases). Trimming left V 2 bases short and J 4 bases short, with 15 bases between. Germline V gene lookup returns CDR1 SGHRS and CDR2 YFSETQ. The CDR3 is 16 residues long. The CDR3 nucleotides read TGCGCCAGCAGCTTCGGGTTGAGACAGTTCACCGGGGAGCTGTTTTTT. It codes for CASSFGLRQFTGELFF.

V and J are TRBV12-3 or TRBV12-4 and TRBJ1-1; 8 positions agree with TRBD1. The length of the CDR3 is 14 residues. The V gene end was trimmed by 3 bases and the J gene end by 2 bases; junction bases not matched to a gene: 2. The CDR3 spells CASSLTGDNTEAFF. The CDR3 DNA reads TGTGCCAGCAGTTTGACAGGGGATAACACTGAAGCTTTCTTT.

This clonotype is categorized as medium-sized. The V gene is TRBV7-6, the J gene TRBJ2-7; TRBD1 aligns across 8 bases. The CDR3 loop spans 14 amino acids. V shed 5 bases and J 2 bases; nucleotides not matched to a gene: 5. In germline, CDR1 is SGHVS, CDR2 FNYEAQ. CDR3 sequence (DNA): TGTGCCAGCAGCACCGGGACAGGCCCCTACGAGCAGTACTTC. It is translated as CASSTGTGPYEQYF.

This clonotype was recorded a few times. V gene TRBV11-2 combines with J gene TRBJ2-7, with 9 bases matching TRBD1. V was pared by 1 base and J by 1 base, with 11 bases of the junction left unmatched. The CDR3 sequence is 18 residues long. CDR1 SGHAT and CDR2 FQNNGV come from the germline V gene. In DNA, the CDR3 is TGTGCCAGCAGCTTAGGCCGGTACAGGGGGCTGGCGTCCTACGAGCAGTACTTC. This sequence encodes CASSLGRYRGLASYEQYF.

The genes are TRBV6-6 and TRBJ2-2; D is possibly TRBD1 or TRBD2 (5 bases each). V was cut by 7 bases and J by 9 bases, with 15 bases left in between. The germline V gene has CDR1 MNHNY and CDR2 SVGAGI (reference sequence). The CDR3 runs 13 residues. CDR3 DNA: TGTGCCAGCATGAAGCAGGGACGAAGGGAGCTGTTTTTT. This encodes CASMKQGRRELFF.

The J gene is TRBJ2-7, the V gene TRBV5-1; possibly TRBD2 for D (6 bases). The germline V gene encodes CDR1 SGHRS and CDR2 YFSETQ. Trimming removed 4 bases from V and 7 bases from J, with 18 bases in between. The CDR3 totals 14 residues. CDR3 coding DNA: TGCGCCAGCAGCCTAGGAGGGGCGTCTGGAGAGCAGTACTTC. This encodes CASSLGGASGEQYF.

CDR3 coding DNA: TGCAGTGCACAGCGGCCTAACAATGAGCAGTTCTTC. Its protein is CSAQRPNNEQFF. V usage is TRBV20-1 and J usage is TRBJ2-1; D is perhaps TRBD2 (5 bases). Trimming stripped 6 bases from V and 5 bases from J, with 11 bases between. Germline loops: CDR1 DFQATT, CDR2 SNEGSKA (reference sequence). The CDR3 is made up of 12 amino acids.

In its sample, this clonotype ranks as medium-sized. The CDR3 DNA reads TGCGCCAGCAGCGAGGGACAGCTCTCTGGAAACACCATATATTTT. Translating it yields CASSEGQLSGNTIYF. This sequence joins TRBV5-1 and TRBJ1-3, with 7 bases aligning to TRBD1. This CDR3 spans 15 amino acids. CDR1 is SGHRS and CDR2 is YFSETQ in the germline V gene. With 4 bases clipped from V and 0 bases from J, the junction kept 4 bases outside the gene matches.

In its sample, this clonotype was seen a few times. CDR3 in amino acids: CASSQGWDGLYEQYF. The CDR3 DNA reads as TGCGCCAGCAGCCAAGGGTGGGACGGGCTTTACGAGCAGTACTTC. The genes are TRBV4-3 and TRBJ2-7; D is tentatively TRBD1 or TRBD2 (5 bases each). This CDR3 is 15 amino acids long. Germline CDR1 and CDR2: LGHNA and YSLEER. Trimming shortened V by 1 base and J by 4 bases, and 14 bases separated the two germline ends.

This clonotype was counted between two and nine times. The chain employs TRBV18 and TRBJ1-1, with D possibly matching TRBD1 (5 bases). V was clipped by 4 bases and J by 7 bases, with 13 bases between them. The CDR3 contains 13 residues. CDR1 is KGHSH, CDR2 LQKENI, per germline. Written as DNA, the CDR3 is TGTGCCAGCTCACAGGGGCAAGGGAATGAAGCTTTCTTT. Translating gives CASSQGQGNEAFF.

In this sample, this clonotype turned up a few times. The chain carries TRBV10-3 and TRBJ1-1; 8 bases are a match to TRBD1. The V gene end was trimmed by 6 bases and the J gene end by 4 bases; junction bases not matched to a gene: 4. The germline CDR1 and CDR2 sequences are ENHRY and SYGVKD. This CDR3 has 13 residues. CDR3 residues: CAIRTGEATEAFF. The CDR3 bases are TGTGCCATCAGGACAGGGGAAGCCACTGAAGCTTTCTTT.

This clonotype was seen many times. This rearrangement joins TRBV4-2 to TRBJ2-2, with a possible D match to TRBD2 (5 bases). The CDR3 runs to 17 residues. Per the germline V gene, CDR1 is LGHNA and CDR2 is YNFKEQ. V lost 0 bases to trimming and J lost 0 bases, with 11 bases between them. The CDR3 loop reads CASSQDPLASNTGELFF. The CDR3 DNA follows: TGTGCCAGCAGCCAAGATCCCCTAGCCTCGAACACCGGGGAGCTGTTTTTT.

This clonotype was detected only a few times. The genes are TRBV3-1 and TRBJ2-1, with D perhaps given as TRBD1 or TRBD2 (5 bases each). In germline, CDR1 is LGHDT, CDR2 YNNKEL (reference sequence). This CDR3 spans 15 amino acids. Trimming left V 8 bases short and J 0 bases short, with 14 bases between. CDR3: CASCDGASSYNEQFF. DNA for the CDR3: TGTGCCAGCTGTGACGGGGCGAGCTCCTACAATGAGCAGTTCTTC.

In this sample, this clonotype is medium-sized. The gene calls are TRBV4-1 and TRBJ1-6, with D possibly being TRBD1 (6 bases). The CDR3 is made up of 20 amino acids. Per the germline V gene, CDR1 is MGHRA and CDR2 is YSYEKL. The V end lost 0 bases, the J end lost 9 bases, and 27 bases lay between the germline ends. DNA of the CDR3: TGCGCCAGCAGCCAAGATTGGGTAGGGGGACTCAGCTCCTATGGTTCACCCCTCCACTTT. Protein product: CASSQDWVGGLSSYGSPLHF.

The chain is built from TRBV19 and TRBJ2-2; D is undetermined. This CDR3 has 14 amino acids. The V gene lost 5 bases and the J gene lost 6 bases, with 13 bases spanning the gap. The germline V gene has CDR1 LNHDA and CDR2 SQIVND (reference sequence). The CDR3 DNA reads as TGTGCCAGTAGTCCCGGTGTAAGGGCCGGGGAGCTGTTTTTT. Translated: CASSPGVRAGELFF.